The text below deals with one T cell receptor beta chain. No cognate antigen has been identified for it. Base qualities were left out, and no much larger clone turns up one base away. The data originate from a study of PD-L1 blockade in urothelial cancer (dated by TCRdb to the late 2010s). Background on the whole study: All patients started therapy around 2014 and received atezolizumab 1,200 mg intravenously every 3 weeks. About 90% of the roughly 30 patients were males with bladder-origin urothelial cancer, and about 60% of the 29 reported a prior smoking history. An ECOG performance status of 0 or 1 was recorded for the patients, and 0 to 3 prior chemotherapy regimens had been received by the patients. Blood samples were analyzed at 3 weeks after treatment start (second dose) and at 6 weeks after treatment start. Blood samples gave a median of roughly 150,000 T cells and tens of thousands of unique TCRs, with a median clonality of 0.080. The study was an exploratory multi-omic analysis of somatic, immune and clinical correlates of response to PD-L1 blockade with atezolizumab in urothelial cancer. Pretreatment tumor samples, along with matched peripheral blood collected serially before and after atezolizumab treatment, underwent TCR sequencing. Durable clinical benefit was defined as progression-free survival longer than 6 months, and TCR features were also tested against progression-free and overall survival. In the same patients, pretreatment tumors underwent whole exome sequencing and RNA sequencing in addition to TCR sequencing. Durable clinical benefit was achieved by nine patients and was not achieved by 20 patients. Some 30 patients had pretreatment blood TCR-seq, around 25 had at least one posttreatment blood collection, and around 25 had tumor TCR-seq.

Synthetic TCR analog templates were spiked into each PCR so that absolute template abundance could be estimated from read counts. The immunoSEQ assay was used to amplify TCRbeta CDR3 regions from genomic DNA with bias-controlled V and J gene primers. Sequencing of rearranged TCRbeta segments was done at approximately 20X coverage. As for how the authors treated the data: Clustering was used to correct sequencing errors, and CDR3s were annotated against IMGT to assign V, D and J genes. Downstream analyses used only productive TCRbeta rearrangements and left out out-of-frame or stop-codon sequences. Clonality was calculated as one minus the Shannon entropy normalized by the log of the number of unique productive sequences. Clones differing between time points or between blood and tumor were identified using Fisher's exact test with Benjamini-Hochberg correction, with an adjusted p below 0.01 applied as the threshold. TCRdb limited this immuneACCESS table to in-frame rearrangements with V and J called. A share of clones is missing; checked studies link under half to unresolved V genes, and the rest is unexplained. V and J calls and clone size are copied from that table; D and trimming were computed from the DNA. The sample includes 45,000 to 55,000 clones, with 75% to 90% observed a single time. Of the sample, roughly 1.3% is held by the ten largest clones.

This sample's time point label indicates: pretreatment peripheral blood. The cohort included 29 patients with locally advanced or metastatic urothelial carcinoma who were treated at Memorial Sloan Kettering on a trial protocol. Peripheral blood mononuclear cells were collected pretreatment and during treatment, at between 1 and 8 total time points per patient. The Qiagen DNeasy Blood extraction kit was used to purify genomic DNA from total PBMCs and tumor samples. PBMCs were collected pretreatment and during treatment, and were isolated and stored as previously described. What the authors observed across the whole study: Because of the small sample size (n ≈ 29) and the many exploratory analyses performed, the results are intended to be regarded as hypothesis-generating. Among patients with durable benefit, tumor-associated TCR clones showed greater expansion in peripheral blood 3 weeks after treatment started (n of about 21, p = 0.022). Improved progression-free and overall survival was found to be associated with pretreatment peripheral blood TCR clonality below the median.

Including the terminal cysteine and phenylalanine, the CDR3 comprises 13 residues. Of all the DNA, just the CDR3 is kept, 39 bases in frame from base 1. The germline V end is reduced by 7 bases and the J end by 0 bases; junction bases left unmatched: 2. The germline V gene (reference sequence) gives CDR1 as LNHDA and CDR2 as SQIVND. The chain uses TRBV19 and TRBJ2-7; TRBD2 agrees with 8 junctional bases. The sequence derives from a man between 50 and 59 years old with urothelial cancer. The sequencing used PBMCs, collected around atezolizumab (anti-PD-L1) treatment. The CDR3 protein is CASKLAGSYEQYF. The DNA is TGTGCCAGTAAGCTAGCGGGCTCCTACGAGCAGTACTTC.